The clone carrying this T cell receptor beta chain was seen only a few times. No antigen is known for it. V was trimmed by 0 bases and J by 9 bases, leaving 6 bases between them. Germline V CDR1 and CDR2: LNHNV, YYDKDF (reference sequence). The CDR3 covers 13 residues. The sample comes from a study of T-cell reconstitution after alpha-beta-depleted transplantation in children. A library of TCRbeta sequences, prepared with unique molecular identifiers, was generated. TCRdb re-called the PCR reads with MiXCR, one entry per CDR3 protein. The profile shows 700,000 to 850,000 distinct CDR3 sequences, under 20% of them singletons. Points from the study as a whole: Reported findings indicate that, about two months after transplant, alpha-beta T cells came from several hundred expanded clones, which were derived from non-depleted graft cells. Hyperexpanded clones declined; after one year, newly produced T cells mostly supplied diversity. The study traced high day-60 TCRbeta diversity in some patients to surviving recipient T cells and thymic progenitors.

The sample was PBMCs, mostly from graft donor cells, taken 360 days after TCRalphabeta/CD19-depleted stem cell transplant. The rearrangement uses TRBV15 and TRBJ1-6, with no clear D. The TCR comes from a male patient younger than 18 who had a stem cell transplant for acute lymphoblastic leukemia, so the T cells may come from the graft donor. The CDR3 reads CATSRDRISPLHF. CDR3 sequence (DNA): TGTGCCACCAGCAGAGATCGAATTTCACCCCTCCACTTT.